This TCR gamma chain was obtained from a study of gamma delta lymphoproliferative disorders and STAT genes. Study in general: Gamma-chain libraries were built from at least 50 ng of genomic DNA with the LymphoTrack Dx TCRG Assay. Study outcomes and limitations: Delta repertoires did not separate groups, but patient gamma repertoires clustered apart. Nearly all major patient gamma and delta clonotypes were public; only a couple of gamma clonotypes were disease-private.

In its sample, this clone is medium-sized. The antigen is unknown. The receptor sequences were amplified from genomic DNA of peripheral blood mononuclear cells. TCRdb re-called the multiplex PCR reads via CATT. The sample contains over 2,000 gamma-chain clones, roughly 10% of which appear only once. J was trimmed by 11 bases and V by 3 bases; bases with no gene match: 1. The CDR3 consists of 9 residues. Germline V gene sequence: CDR1 VINAFY, CDR2 YDVSNSKD. The origin of this receptor is a human donor in good health. Sequenced sample: blood. The chain has TRGV5 and TRGJ1 or TRGJ2. Here the J gene was assigned by germline matching of the DNA, as TCRdb has none. This chain's CDR3 is CATWDEKLF. The CDR3 nucleotides are TGTGCCACCTGGGACGAGAAACTCTTT.